The 31 T cell receptor beta chains below were found in one sample sequenced in a study of CD8 T cells in ankylosing spondylitis. Each CDR3 protein gets one entry after TCRdb re-called the 5' RACE reads with MiXCR. The sample contains approximately 200,000 distinct CDR3 sequences, roughly 13% of which appear only once. The sequencing input was blood, either unsorted or a sorted T cell fraction (not recorded which). The receptors originated from a male donor with ankylosing spondylitis or in good health (not recorded which).

CDR3 bases: TGTGCCTGGAGTGTCACAGAGAACACTGAAGCTTTCTTT. As protein: CAWSVTENTEAFF. This chain uses TRBV30 with TRBJ1-1; D is unclear. Deletions cut 0 bases from V and 1 base from J, with 6 bases between. CDR3 size: 13 residues. The germline V gene has CDR1 GTSNPN and CDR2 SVGIG (reference sequence). The full variable domain, in which reference TRBV30 and TRBJ1-1 provide the parts outside the CDR3, is SQTIHQWPATLVQPVGSPLSLECTVEGTSNPNLYWYRQAAGRGLQLLFYSVGIGQISSEVPQNLSASRPQDRQFILSSKKLLLSDSGFYLCAWSVTENTEAFFGQGTRLTVV.

V usage is TRBV4-1 and J usage is TRBJ2-3; 9 bases line up with TRBD2. Germline CDR1 is MGHRA and CDR2 is YSYEKL. The CDR3 is 19 residues long. Germline trimming cut 4 bases from V and 0 bases from J; bases unmatched to any gene: 14. CDR3 sequence (DNA): TGCGCCAGCAGCCGGGGGGTGGTAGCGGGAGTGGCTAGCACAGATACGCAGTATTTT. Encoded protein: CASSRGVVAGVASTDTQYF.

This clonotype was seen more than once but under ten times. The chain employs TRBV7-6 and TRBJ2-1, with D possibly being TRBD1 or TRBD2 (5 bases each). The V end was cut by 6 bases, the J end by 7 bases, with 13 bases between. The CDR3 sequence is 13 residues long. CDR1 is SGHVS and CDR2 is FNYEAQ in the germline V gene. CDR3 region: CASRKEGLNEQFF. The DNA of the CDR3 is TGTGCCAGCAGGAAAGAGGGGCTAAATGAGCAGTTCTTC.

This clonotype appeared once. The rearrangement joins TRBV29-1 to TRBJ2-7; 11 bases are shared with TRBD1. The CDR3 spans 15 residues. The ends lost 0 bases at V and 7 bases at J; junction bases unmatched: 8. Germline CDR1 is SQVTM and CDR2 is ANQGSEA. CDR3 nucleotides: TGCAGCGTTGAAGAGTCGGACAGGGGGCTGGGGGAGCAGTACTTC. Translating it yields CSVEESDRGLGEQYF.

This clonotype was seen a handful of times. The V gene is TRBV5-6, the J gene TRBJ1-5; TRBD1 might be the D (6 bases). The germline CDR1 and CDR2 sequences are SGHDT and YYEEEE. Between the trimmed V and J ends, which lost 0 bases and 4 bases, there was a span of 11 bases. This CDR3 comprises 15 residues. CDR3 nucleotide sequence: TGTGCCAGCAGCTTGGGGGGGGGCACTAATCAGCCCCAGCATTTT. This codes for CASSLGGGTNQPQHF.

The chain combines TRBV6-5 with TRBJ2-5; D is undetermined. Germline assignment: CDR1 MNHEY and CDR2 SVGAGI. The CDR3 covers 14 residues. V was pared by 2 bases and J by 1 base, with 8 bases between. DNA of the CDR3: TGTGCCAGCAGTTACCACACCCCCCAAGAGACCCAGTACTTC. This sequence encodes CASSYHTPQETQYF.

This clonotype came up many times. V is TRBV5-1 and J is TRBJ2-1; 13 nucleotides line up with TRBD2. Germline V gene data show CDR1 as SGHRS and CDR2 as YFSETQ. Trimming removed 0 bases from V and 9 bases from J; junction bases left unmatched: 6. The CDR3 has 16 residues. CDR3 DNA: TGCGCCAGCAGCTTGGGGACTAGCGGGAGAATGAGTGAGCAGTTCTTC. This translates into CASSLGTSGRMSEQFF.

CDR3 DNA: TGTGCCATCAGTGAGGCGGCTAGCGGGGGCCCGCTGAAAGAGACCCAGTACTTC. Its protein product is CAISEAASGGPLKETQYF. V usage is TRBV10-3 and J usage is TRBJ2-5, with 10 bases aligning to TRBD2. This CDR3 comprises 18 residues. The ends lost 2 bases at V and 3 bases at J; junction bases unmatched: 12. Germline V gene sequence: CDR1 ENHRY, CDR2 SYGVKD.

This chain uses TRBV7-8 with TRBJ2-5, with 8 bases that match TRBD1. The CDR3 covers 15 residues. Losses at the gene ends were 5 bases for V and 5 bases for J; bases not matched to a gene: 10. Germline CDR1 SGHVS, CDR2 FQNEAQ. The CDR3 bases are TGTGCCAGCAGCCATTACAGGGGGGTAGGGGAGACCCAGTACTTC. It specifies CASSHYRGVGETQYF.

The gene calls are TRBV9 and TRBJ2-2; TRBD1 agrees at 9 bases. The CDR3 sequence is 16 residues long. The germline CDR1 and CDR2 sequences are SGDLS and YYNGEE. The ends lost 2 bases at V and 7 bases at J; junction bases unmatched: 9. The CDR3 DNA reads as TGTGCCAGCAGCGTGACAGGGGGAAGTGATGGCGGGGAGCTGTTTTTT. This translates into CASSVTGGSDGGELFF. The complete variable domain, with remaining parts taken from reference TRBV9 and TRBJ2-2, reads DSGVTQTPKHLITATGQRVTLRCSPRSGDLSVYWYQQSLDQGLQFLIQYYNGEERAKGNILERFSAQQFPDLHSELNLSSLELGDSALYFCASSVTGGSDGGELFFGEGSRLTVL.

This clonotype has only a few counts. The chain joins TRBV20-1 to TRBJ2-7; D remains ambiguous. The V gene's germline CDR1 is DFQATT and CDR2 SNEGSKA (reference sequence). There are 12 residues in the CDR3. The germline V and J ends were trimmed by 1 base and 4 bases, with 8 bases remaining between them. CDR3 coding DNA: TGCAGTGCTAGAGCGGAAGGATACGAGCAGTACTTC. This gives the protein CSARAEGYEQYF.

The chain has TRBV20-1 and TRBJ2-3, with D tentatively TRBD2 (6 bases). The CDR3 is made up of 14 amino acids. The V end lost 3 bases, the J end lost 1 base, and 11 bases lay between the germline ends. From germline, CDR1 is DFQATT and CDR2 SNEGSKA (reference sequence). The CDR3 DNA reads as TGCAGTGCTAGGGGCGGGGTCCGCACAGATACGCAGTATTTT. Encoded protein: CSARGGVRTDTQYF.

This clonotype showed up many times. J is TRBJ2-1 and V is TRBV12-3 or TRBV12-4; the match to TRBD1 covers 11 bases. This CDR3 comprises 16 residues. J lost 0 bases, V lost 6 bases, and 4 bases had no gene match. The CDR3 bases are TGTGCCAGCAGCGGAGGGACAGGGGGCTCCTACAATGAGCAGTTCTTC. The encoded protein is CASSGGTGGSYNEQFF.

The chain uses TRBV27 and TRBJ2-1, with 10 bases matching TRBD1. The V gene end was trimmed by 6 bases and the J gene end by 8 bases; junction bases not matched to a gene: 7. This CDR3 is 14 amino acids long. Germline lookup yields CDR1 MNHEY and CDR2 SMNVEV (reference sequence). CDR3 DNA sequence: TGTGCCAGCAGCCTGGACAGGGGGGCCGATGAGCAGTTCTTC. This encodes CASSLDRGADEQFF.

CDR3 protein: CASSPLEISYNEQFF. The CDR3 coding sequence is TGTGCCAGCAGCCCTCTAGAGATCTCCTACAATGAGCAGTTCTTC. The rearrangement uses TRBV12-3 or TRBV12-4 and TRBJ2-1; D unclear. This CDR3 spans 15 amino acids. V lost 6 bases and J 0 bases, leaving 12 bases between the germline ends.

The genes are TRBV21-1 and TRBJ2-2; the D call of TRBD1 is as the table states it, not checked on the DNA. TRBV21-1 is a pseudogene segment. CDR3 size: 15 residues. CDR3 loop: CAIAQDRWNSGELFF. CDR3 in DNA: TGTGCCATCGCCCAGGACAGGTGGAACTCCGGGGAGCTGTTTTTT.

The J gene is TRBJ1-1, the V gene TRBV13; the D gene is possibly TRBD1 (5 bases). CDR3 size: 15 residues. CDR1 PRHDT and CDR2 FYEKMQ come from the germline V gene (reference sequence). V lost 8 bases and J lost 0, with 16 bases in between. The CDR3 DNA sequence: TGTGCCAGCCGCCGGGCAGGGAGCATGAACACTGAAGCTTTCTTT. It is translated as CASRRAGSMNTEAFF.

This clonotype was observed a handful of times. The genes are TRBV20-1 and TRBJ2-1; 8 nucleotides match TRBD2. This CDR3 region has 15 residues. The germline V gene has CDR1 DFQATT and CDR2 SNEGSKA (reference sequence). Losses at the gene ends were 0 bases for V and 5 bases for J; bases not matched to a gene: 6. CDR3 amino acids: CSARDWASGHNEQFF. The CDR3, as DNA: TGCAGTGCTAGAGATTGGGCTAGCGGGCACAATGAGCAGTTCTTC.

V gene TRBV12-3 or TRBV12-4 combines with J gene TRBJ2-4; D gene unclear. Trimming left V 2 bases short and J 6 bases short, with 11 bases between. CDR3 size: 14 residues. CDR3 amino acids: CASSLTVMGNIQYF. As DNA, the CDR3 is TGTGCCAGCAGTTTAACTGTCATGGGAAACATTCAGTACTTC.

The chain recombines TRBV11-3 with TRBJ2-1; D is possibly TRBD2 (5 bases). The CDR3 contains 13 residues. In germline, CDR1 is SGHNT, CDR2 YENEEA. Trimming stripped 5 bases from V and 6 bases from J, with 11 bases between. CDR3 residues: CASSIRLSNEQFF. CDR3 sequence (DNA): TGTGCCAGCAGCATCCGACTATCCAATGAGCAGTTCTTC.

This clonotype occurred many times. J is TRBJ2-5 and V is TRBV5-1; tentative D call: TRBD2 (5 bases). From germline, CDR1 is SGHRS and CDR2 YFSETQ. This CDR3 is built from 13 residues. V lost 7 bases and J lost 3, with 13 bases in between. In nucleotides, the CDR3 is TGCGCCAGCCACATCGGGGATGAAGAGACCCAGTACTTC. Translating gives CASHIGDEETQYF. The full variable domain, completed using reference TRBV5-1 and TRBJ2-5, is KAGVTQTPRYLIKTRGQQVTLSCSPISGHRSVSWYQQTPGQGLQFLFEYFSETQRNKGNFPGRFSGRQFSNSRSEMNVSTLELGDSALYLCASHIGDEETQYFGPGTRLLVL.

This chain connects TRBV7-9 to TRBJ1-5; possible D gene TRBD1, 6 bases. Germline V lookup: CDR1 SEHNR, CDR2 FQNEAQ (reference sequence). Trimming stripped 4 bases from V and 4 bases from J, with 8 bases between. The CDR3 spans 13 residues. CDR3 loop: CASSSDRNQPQHF. The DNA of the CDR3 is TGTGCCAGCAGCTCGGACAGAAATCAGCCCCAGCATTTT.

This clonotype was counted ten times or more. J is TRBJ2-2 and V is TRBV9; D unresolved. CDR1 and CDR2 (germline): SGDLS, YYNGEE. The CDR3 is made up of 12 amino acids. V gave up 3 bases and J gave up 6 bases, with 6 bases separating them. The CDR3 spells CASSGLAGELFF. The CDR3 bases are TGTGCCAGCAGCGGTCTAGCCGGGGAGCTGTTTTTT.

In this sample, this clonotype turned up many times. The CDR3 region is CASSFIWDSYEQYF. The CDR3 DNA reads as TGTGCCAGCAGTTTTATTTGGGACAGCTACGAGCAGTACTTC. The chain joins TRBV6-2 or TRBV6-3 to TRBJ2-7; TRBD1 agrees at 7 bases. CDR3 length: 14 amino acids. The ends lost 4 bases at V and 3 bases at J; junction bases unmatched: 6. Germline-derived CDR1 and CDR2 are MNHEY and SVGEGT.

This sequence joins TRBV5-6 and TRBJ2-5, with unresolved D. V shed 0 bases and J shed 5 bases, with 14 bases lying between them. Germline V lookup: CDR1 SGHDT, CDR2 YYEEEE. The CDR3 is 15 residues long. The CDR3 sequence: CASSLVAARKETQYF. Written as DNA, the CDR3 is TGTGCCAGCAGCTTGGTAGCAGCAAGAAAGGAGACCCAGTACTTC.

The rearrangement joins TRBV28 to TRBJ2-7, with 8 positions matching TRBD1. The germline V gene encodes CDR1 MDHEN and CDR2 SYDVKM. The CDR3 contains 16 residues. V trimming: 1 base; J trimming: 7 bases; junction bases outside the gene matches: 12. For the CDR3, the DNA is TGTGCCAGCAGTTTATTATCATCCCAGGGGGCCCGAGAGCAGTACTTC. It specifies CASSLLSSQGAREQYF. Variable domain in full (rest from reference TRBV28 and TRBJ2-7): DVKVTQSSRYLVKRTGEKVFLECVQDMDHENMFWYRQDPGLGLRLIYFSYDVKMKEKGDIPEGYSVSREKKERFSLILESASTNQTSMYLCASSLLSSQGAREQYFGPGTRLTVT.

This clonotype was seen only a few times. This chain joins TRBV2 and TRBJ1-1; 9 nucleotides align to TRBD1. Germline V gives CDR1 SNHLY, CDR2 FYNNEI. There are 16 residues in the CDR3. V lost 5 bases and J lost 4; bases outside the gene matches: 11. The CDR3: CASSPPGQGMGTEAFF. As DNA, the CDR3 is TGTGCCAGCAGTCCCCCGGGACAGGGTATGGGCACTGAAGCTTTCTTT.

This clonotype came up many times. The chain is built from TRBV5-1 and TRBJ2-2; no definite D call. This CDR3 has 16 residues. V gave up 6 bases and J gave up 0 bases, with 15 bases separating them. Germline V gives CDR1 SGHRS, CDR2 YFSETQ. DNA for the CDR3: TGCGCCAGCAACCTCGTTGGGGATACGAACACCGGGGAGCTGTTTTTT. Its translation: CASNLVGDTNTGELFF. Filled out from reference TRBV5-1 and TRBJ2-2, the complete variable domain reads KAGVTQTPRYLIKTRGQQVTLSCSPISGHRSVSWYQQTPGQGLQFLFEYFSETQRNKGNFPGRFSGRQFSNSRSEMNVSTLELGDSALYLCASNLVGDTNTGELFFGEGSRLTVL.

The rearrangement links TRBV7-8 to TRBJ1-4; no definite D call. Germline-derived CDR1 and CDR2 are SGHVS and FQNEAQ. The CDR3 sequence is 16 residues long. V was pared by 7 bases and J by 1 base, with 16 bases between. DNA for the CDR3: TGTGCCAGCACCCGTAAAGGGATGCGAACTAATGAAAAACTGTTTTTT. Translating gives CASTRKGMRTNEKLFF. Filled out from reference TRBV7-8 and TRBJ1-4, the complete variable domain reads GAGVSQSPRYKVAKRGQDVALRCDPISGHVSLFWYQQALGQGPEFLTYFQNEAQLDKSGLPSDRFFAERPEGSVSTLKIQRTQQEDSAVYLCASTRKGMRTNEKLFFGSGTQLSVL.

The sample holds many counts of this clonotype. The gene calls are TRBV12-3 or TRBV12-4 and TRBJ2-5; D might be TRBD2 (5 bases). The ends were cut back, 3 bases at V and 4 bases at J, with 15 bases in the middle. The CDR3 runs 15 residues. CDR3 DNA: TGTGCCAGCAGTTTCGAGGTGGTAGGAGGAGAGACCCAGTACTTC. It is translated as CASSFEVVGGETQYF.

The chain couples TRBV25-1 to TRBJ1-2, with D uncertain. CDR3 size: 15 residues. Germline CDR1 reads MGHDK; CDR2 reads SYGVNS. Trimming left V 1 base short and J 5 bases short, with 14 bases between. The CDR3 region has the DNA TGTGCCAGCAGTGAATTTGGGCCTAGAGGGTATGGCTACACCTTC. Its protein is CASSEFGPRGYGYTF.